Reported below is one T cell receptor beta chain. The size of this beta chain means little, since it is a stray read in a library made for alpha chains. TCR cDNA molecules each carried a unique molecular identifier. TCRdb analysed the 5' RACE reads with MiXCR anew, one entry per CDR3 protein. The table includes approximately 11,000 distinct CDR3 sequences, around 3.5% detected once. Sample time point: sample taken at primary tumor resection. Sequencing of whole RNA from tumor, nontumor lung or frozen PBMC involved no sorting. CDR3 length: 14 residues. Germline V lookup: CDR1 SGHTA, CDR2 FQGNSA. The ends were cut back, 5 bases at V and 10 bases at J, with 15 bases in the middle. This sample is drawn from a study of spatial heterogeneity in lung cancer.

This TCR was sampled from a female donor with early-stage non-small cell lung cancer. The sequences come from PBMCs, collected at surgery. This chain uses TRBV7-2 with TRBJ1-6; D may be TRBD1 (6 bases). DNA of the CDR3: TGTGCCAGCAGCCAAGGTGGGGGGCACTCACCCCTCCACTTT. This encodes CASSQGGGHSPLHF.